This T cell receptor beta chain stems from a study of T cell clonality in common variable immunodeficiency. The repertoire was sequenced with immunoSEQ multiplex PCR; TCRdb's copy has only in-frame clones and lacks some. The sample holds approximately 34,000 clones, and no clone turns up only once. Blood samples were heparinized, roughly 5 to 8 ml per donor. Germline loops: CDR1 LNHDA, CDR2 SQIVND (reference sequence). V dropped 3 bases and J dropped 1 base, with 9 bases sitting between them. The CDR3 runs to 14 residues. The study's findings and limits: Compared with controls, CVID subjects had fewer shared TCRbeta clones. Authors noted CVID clonality's cause needs subpopulation repertoire sequencing. Reportedly, TCR beta sequences from common variable immunodeficiency showed fewer deletions and N-nucleotide insertions.

In this sample, this clone turned up many times. What it binds is not known. The read gets to within 3 residues of the CDR3 end, and the germline J gene fills in the rest. This receptor was taken from a person aged 18-69 years in good health. Sequencing used peripheral blood mononuclear cells. The chain has TRBV19 and TRBJ1-2; D call uncertain. CDR3 DNA (partial): TGTGCCAGTAGTATTAACGGGGATAACTATGGC. Translation: CASSINGDNYG. The entire CDR3 is CASSINGDNYGYTF.